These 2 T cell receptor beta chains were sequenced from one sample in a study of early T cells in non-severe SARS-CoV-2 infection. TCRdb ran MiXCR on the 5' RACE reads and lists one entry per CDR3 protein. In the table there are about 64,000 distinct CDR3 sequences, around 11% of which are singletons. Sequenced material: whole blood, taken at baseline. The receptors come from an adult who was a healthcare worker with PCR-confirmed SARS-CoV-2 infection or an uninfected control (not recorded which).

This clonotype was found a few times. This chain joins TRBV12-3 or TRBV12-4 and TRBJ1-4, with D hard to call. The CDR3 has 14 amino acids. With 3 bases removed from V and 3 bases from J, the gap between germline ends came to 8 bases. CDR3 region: CASSFRGPNEKLFF. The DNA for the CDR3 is TGTGCCAGCAGTTTCCGCGGACCTAATGAAAAACTGTTTTTT.

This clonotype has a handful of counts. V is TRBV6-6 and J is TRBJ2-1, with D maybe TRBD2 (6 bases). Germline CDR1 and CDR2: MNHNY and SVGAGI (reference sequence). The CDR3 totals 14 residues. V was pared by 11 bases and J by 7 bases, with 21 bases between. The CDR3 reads CALMEGPTRNEQFF. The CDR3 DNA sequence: TGTGCCCTTATGGAGGGGCCCACCAGGAATGAGCAGTTCTTC.